This TCR beta chain derives from a study of OX40 agonist ivuxolimab in advanced cancers. Of note for this clone: What it binds is unknown.

The repertoire was sequenced with immunoSEQ multiplex PCR; TCRdb's copy has only in-frame clones and lacks some. There are 15,000 to 25,000 clones in the sample; roughly 71% occur only once, and 18% lies in the top ten. General study findings and limits: Specificity for antigen went undetermined in the expanded peripheral T cells. Mean expanded clone counts were higher in CD8+ than CD4+ T cells. Partial responders at 0.1-3.0 mg/kg had among the lowest clonal expansion.

V was pared by 4 bases and J by 0 bases, with 7 bases of the junction left unmatched. Germline-derived CDR1 and CDR2 are LNHNV and YYDKDF (reference sequence). This CDR3 has 16 amino acids. This sequence joins TRBV15 and TRBJ2-7, with 9 bases fitting TRBD2. This material consisted of CD4+ or CD8+ T cells sorted from blood, taken in a trial of the OX40 agonist ivuxolimab. This TCR was sampled from an adult with an advanced solid tumor such as melanoma, head and neck, liver or kidney cancer. DNA of the CDR3: TGTGCCACCAGCACCGCAAGCGGGAGGACCTCCTACGAGCAGTACTTC. Protein sequence: CATSTASGRTSYEQYF.